This entry features one T cell receptor beta chain sequence. Authors' processing steps: The assay estimated nucleated cells by amplifying reference gene primers. Sequencing was performed with immunoSEQ multiplex PCR; in TCRdb, only in-frame clones are kept and a portion is missing. V, J and clone size are taken as reported in that table, and D and trimming were inferred from the DNA itself. The sample has under 150,000 clones, about 79% seen once. The entry originates in a study of blood T cell repertoires in COVID-19. Across the study: The analysed material was cDNA or gDNA that came from T cells, B-cell-depleted T cells, or PBMCs.

This clonotype was sampled from an elderly woman with acute or convalescent COVID-19. Input material: peripheral blood.

The CDR3 reads CASRAGDSPLHF. As DNA, the CDR3 is TGTGCCAGCAGGGCAGGGGATTCACCCCTCCACTTT. The chain couples TRBV28 to TRBJ1-6; possibly TRBD1 for D (6 bases). V lost 6 bases and J 8 bases, leaving 8 bases between the germline ends. This CDR3 spans 12 amino acids. Germline-derived CDR1 and CDR2 are MDHEN and SYDVKM. Drawing the rest from reference TRBV28 and TRBJ1-6, the complete variable domain is DVKVTQSSRYLVKRTGEKVFLECVQDMDHENMFWYRQDPGLGLRLIYFSYDVKMKEKGDIPEGYSVSREKKERFSLILESASTNQTSMYLCASRAGDSPLHFGNGTRLTVT.